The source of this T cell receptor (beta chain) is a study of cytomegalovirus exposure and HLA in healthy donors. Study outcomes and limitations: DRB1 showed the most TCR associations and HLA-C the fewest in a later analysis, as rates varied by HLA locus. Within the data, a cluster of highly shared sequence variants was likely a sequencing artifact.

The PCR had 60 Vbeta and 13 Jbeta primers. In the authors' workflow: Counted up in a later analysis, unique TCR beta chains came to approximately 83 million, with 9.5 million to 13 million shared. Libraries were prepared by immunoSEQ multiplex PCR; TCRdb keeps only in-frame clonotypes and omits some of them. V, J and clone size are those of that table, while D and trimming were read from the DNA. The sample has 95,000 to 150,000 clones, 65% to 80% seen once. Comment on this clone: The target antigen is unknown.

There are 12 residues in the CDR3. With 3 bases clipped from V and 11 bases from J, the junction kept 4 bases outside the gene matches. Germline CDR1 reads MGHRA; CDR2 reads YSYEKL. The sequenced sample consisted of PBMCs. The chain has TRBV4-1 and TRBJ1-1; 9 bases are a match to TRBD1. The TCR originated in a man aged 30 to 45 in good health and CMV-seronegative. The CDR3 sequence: CASSHATGGAFF. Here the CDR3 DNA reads TGCGCCAGCAGCCATGCGACAGGGGGGGCTTTCTTT.